This T cell receptor (beta chain) was identified during a study of beta chain features in type 1 diabetes. General study results and limits: Among all four CD4+ subsets, Type 1 diabetes patients had TCRB CDR3s that were moderately but significantly shorter.

For this clone: Its target is not known.

Investigators reverse transcribed all isolated RNA, so they sequenced expressed TCRB transcripts. Using immunoSEQ multiplex PCR, the repertoire was profiled, and TCRdb retains in-frame clones only, with some absent. The sample holds about 650,000 clones, approximately 13% seen once. This TCR came from a young man with type 1 diabetes. The specimen was naive CD4+ T cells from blood.

CDR3 amino acids: CASRPRERIYGYTF. The CDR3 nucleotides read TGTGCCAGTAGGCCCCGGGAGAGGATCTATGGCTACACCTTC. The V call is TRBV19, the J call TRBJ1-2, with D unclear. Germline V CDR1 and CDR2: LNHDA, SQIVND (reference sequence). V lost 6 bases and J 4 bases, leaving 15 bases between the germline ends. This CDR3 comprises 14 residues.